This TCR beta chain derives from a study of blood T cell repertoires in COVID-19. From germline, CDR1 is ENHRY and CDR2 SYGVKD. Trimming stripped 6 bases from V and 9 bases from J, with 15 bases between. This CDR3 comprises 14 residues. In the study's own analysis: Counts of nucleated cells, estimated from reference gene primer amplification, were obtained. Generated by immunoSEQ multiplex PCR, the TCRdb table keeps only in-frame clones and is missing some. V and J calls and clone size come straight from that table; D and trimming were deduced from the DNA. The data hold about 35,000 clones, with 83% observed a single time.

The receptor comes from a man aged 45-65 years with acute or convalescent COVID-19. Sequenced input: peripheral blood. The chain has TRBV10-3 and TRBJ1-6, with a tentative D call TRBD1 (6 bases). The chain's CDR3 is CAISAGVEASPLHF. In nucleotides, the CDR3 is TGTGCCATCAGCGCAGGGGTCGAGGCTTCACCCCTCCACTTT.